The clone carrying this T cell receptor (beta chain) appeared a single time. The CDR3 loop spans 15 amino acids. The V gene's germline CDR1 is MNHEY and CDR2 SVGAGI. V was clipped by 4 bases and J by 4 bases, with 15 bases between them. These data belong to a study of PD-L1 blockade in urothelial cancer. Study-wide context: There were a median of approximately 150,000 T cells in blood samples.

Into every PCR, synthetic TCR analog templates were spiked. Sequencing was performed with immunoSEQ multiplex PCR; in TCRdb, only in-frame clones are kept and a portion is missing. The data contain under 130,000 clones, approximately 85% of them seen just once; the ten biggest clones take up around 2.4%. The chain employs TRBV6-5 and TRBJ2-3; D may be TRBD1 (5 bases). The sample was PBMCs, taken around atezolizumab (anti-PD-L1) treatment. This TCR came from a man aged 50-59 years with urothelial cancer. The chain's CDR3 is CASSSGRVIPDTQYF. In DNA form, the CDR3 reads TGTGCCAGCAGTTCTGGCAGGGTGATTCCAGATACGCAGTATTTT.